The present TCR beta chain was sequenced within a study of blood T cell repertoires in COVID-19 (dated by TCRdb to 2018 to 2021). Regarding the study in general: The collaborator samples originated in the United States, Italy and Spain and spanned the acute and convalescent phases of COVID-19. The material from the prospective study consisted of cDNA or gDNA derived from T cells, B-cell-depleted T cells, or PBMCs. Deeply sampled blood TCRbeta repertoires from subjects exposed to, actively infected with, or recovered from COVID-19 were included in the dataset. The repertoires were made available in a free public database intended to serve as a resource for research on the immune response to SARS-CoV-2. The samples were drawn from the first 160 participants of the ongoing ImmuneRACE study and from over a thousand subjects provided by 6 global collaborators. Sample metadata almost always included a de-identified subject ID, COVID-19 status, age in years and sex. Where available, HLA class I and class II types were taken from metadata supplied by the sample provider and were not determined by assay-based typing. Broad study findings and their caveats: How much clinical and demographic metadata was included differed by source and by participant, and the metadata was provided uncurated.

Each collaborating institution followed its own protocols to collect whole blood in K2EDTA tubes. Collaborator samples were shipped for TCRbeta analysis as frozen whole blood, isolated PBMCs, or DNA extracted from either sample type. On this clone: Its antigen is unknown. No quality values exist for individual bases; no much larger clone is one base distant.

The immunoSEQ Assay, a bias-controlled multiplex PCR, was used to amplify TCRbeta CDR3 regions from genomic DNA. Concerning the study's data processing: Nucleated cell counts per sample were estimated from amplification of reference gene primers within the assay. Sequence reads were collapsed and filtered to measure the absolute abundance of every unique TCRbeta CDR3 rearrangement. For each sample, productive Simpson clonality was calculated as the square root of Simpson's diversity index across productive rearrangements. In TCRdb, the immuneACCESS table is reduced to in-frame sequences with V and J assigned. These tables do not hold every clone; where another copy was compared, an unresolved V gene accounts for under half, and the others remain unexplained. The D gene and trimming were derived from the DNA, and the V and J assignments and clone size from that table. The sample table contains some 42,000 clones; only one count was recorded for 88% of them. Jointly, the top ten make up 2% to 2.5% of the sample.

The CDR3 measures 14 amino acids from cysteine to phenylalanine. The CDR3 DNA has 42 bases and is translated from base 1. For CDR1 and CDR2, the germline V gene lists SGHAT and FQNNGV. Germline trimming: 5 bases from V, 7 bases from J; junction bases outside gene matches: 6. The origin of this receptor is a human donor in a cohort sampled during active COVID-19. The sequence links TRBV11-2 to TRBJ2-1; TRBD1 fits 9 bases in the junction. The sample comprised peripheral blood. The CDR3 region has the sequence CASSMDRGGNEQFF. The DNA sequence reads TGTGCCAGCAGCATGGACAGGGGAGGGAATGAGCAGTTCTTC.